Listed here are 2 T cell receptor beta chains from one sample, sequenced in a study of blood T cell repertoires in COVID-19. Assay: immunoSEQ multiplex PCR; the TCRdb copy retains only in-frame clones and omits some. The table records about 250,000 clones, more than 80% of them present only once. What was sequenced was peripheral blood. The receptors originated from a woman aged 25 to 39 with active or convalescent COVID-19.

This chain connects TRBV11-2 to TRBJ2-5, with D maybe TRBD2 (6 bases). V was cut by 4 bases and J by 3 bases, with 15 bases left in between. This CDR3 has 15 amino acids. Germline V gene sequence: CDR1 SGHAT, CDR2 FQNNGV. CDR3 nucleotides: TGTGCCAGCAGCTGGGGGGAAAGGTTAAAAGAGACCCAGTACTTC. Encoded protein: CASSWGERLKETQYF.

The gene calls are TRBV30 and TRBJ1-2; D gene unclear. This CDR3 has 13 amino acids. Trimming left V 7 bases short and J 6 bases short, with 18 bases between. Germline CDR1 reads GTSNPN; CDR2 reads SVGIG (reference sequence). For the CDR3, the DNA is TGTGCCTCCTTGCGCAGGAACCTGAATGGCTACACCTTC. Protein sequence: CASLRRNLNGYTF. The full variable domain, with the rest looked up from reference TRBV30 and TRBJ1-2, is SQTIHQWPATLVQPVGSPLSLECTVEGTSNPNLYWYRQAAGRGLQLLFYSVGIGQISSEVPQNLSASRPQDRQFILSSKKLLLSDSGFYLCASLRRNLNGYTFGSGTRLTVV.